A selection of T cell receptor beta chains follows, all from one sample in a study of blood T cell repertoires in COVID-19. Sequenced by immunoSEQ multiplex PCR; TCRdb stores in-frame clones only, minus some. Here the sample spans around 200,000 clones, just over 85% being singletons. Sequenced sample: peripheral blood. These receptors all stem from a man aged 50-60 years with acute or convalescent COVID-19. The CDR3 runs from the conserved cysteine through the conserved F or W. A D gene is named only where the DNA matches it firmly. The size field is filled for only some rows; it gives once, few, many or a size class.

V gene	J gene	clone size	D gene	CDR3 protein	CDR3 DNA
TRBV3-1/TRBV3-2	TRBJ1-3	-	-	CASSQDNSLDTIYF	TGTGCCAGCAGCCAAGATAACAGTTTGGACACCATATATTTT
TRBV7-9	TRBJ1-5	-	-	CASSLTGDSNQPQHF	TGTGCCAGCAGCTTAACGGGAGATAGCAATCAGCCCCAGCATTTT
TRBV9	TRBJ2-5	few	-	CASSVGEETQYF	TGTGCCAGCAGCGTAGGGGAGGAGACCCAGTACTTC
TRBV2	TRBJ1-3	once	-	CASSFRQPSSGNTIYF	TGTGCCAGCAGTTTCCGACAGCCTAGCTCTGGAAACACCATATATTTT
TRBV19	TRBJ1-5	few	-	CASRAQGPQHF	TGTGCCAGTAGGGCCCAGGGGCCCCAGCATTTT
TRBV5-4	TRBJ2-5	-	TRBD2	CASSLAGAGGQETQYF	TGTGCCAGCAGCTTGGCAGGAGCGGGGGGGCAAGAGACCCAGTACTTC
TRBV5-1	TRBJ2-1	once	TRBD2	CASSSGSGGSSYNEQFF	TGCGCCAGCAGCTCTGGGAGCGGGGGGAGCTCCTACAATGAGCAGTTCTTC
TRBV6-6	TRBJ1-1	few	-	CASSISQGTEAFF	TGTGCCAGCAGTATTTCGCAGGGGACTGAAGCTTTCTTT
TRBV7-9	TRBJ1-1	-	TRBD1	CASSKDRGVGTEAFF	TGTGCCAGCAGTAAGGACAGGGGTGTTGGCACTGAAGCTTTCTTT
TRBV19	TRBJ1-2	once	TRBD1	CASSPSTGTGTYGYTF	TGTGCCAGTAGTCCCTCAACCGGGACAGGGACGTATGGCTACACCTTC
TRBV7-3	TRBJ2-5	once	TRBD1	CASSFRGNQETQYF	TGTGCCAGCAGCTTCAGGGGGAACCAAGAGACCCAGTACTTC
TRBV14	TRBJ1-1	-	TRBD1	CASSRRTGGPTEAFF	TGTGCCAGCAGCCGCCGGACAGGGGGCCCCACTGAAGCTTTCTTT
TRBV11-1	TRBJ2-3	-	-	CASSLDFSTDTQYF	TGTGCCAGCAGCTTGGACTTTAGCACAGATACGCAGTATTTT
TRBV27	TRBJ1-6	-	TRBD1	CASIQDRGNSPLHF	TGTGCCAGCATCCAGGACAGGGGGAATTCACCCCTCCACTTT
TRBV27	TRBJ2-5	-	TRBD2	CASSLFPPGAGEETQYF	TGTGCCAGCAGTTTGTTCCCTCCGGGCGCGGGGGAAGAGACCCAGTACTTC
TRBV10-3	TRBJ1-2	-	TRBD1	CASAAPNRGRGAGYTF	TGTGCCTCGGCAGCACCTAACAGGGGCCGAGGGGCTGGCTACACCTTC
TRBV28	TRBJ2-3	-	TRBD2	CASSRGGLRADTQYF	TGTGCCAGCAGTCGGGGGGGACTCCGGGCAGATACGCAGTATTTT
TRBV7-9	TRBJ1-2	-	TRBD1	CASSLGQPYGYTF	TGTGCCAGCAGCTTGGGACAGCCCTATGGCTACACCTTC
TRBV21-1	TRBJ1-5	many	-	CASNTSHHQPQHF	TGTGCCAGCAACACCAGTCACCATCAGCCCCAGCATTTT
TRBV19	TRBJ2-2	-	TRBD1	CASSPGQGAGELFF	TGTGCCAGTAGCCCGGGACAGGGGGCCGGGGAGCTGTTTTTT
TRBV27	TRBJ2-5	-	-	CASSTPAGAPGETQYF	TGTGCCAGCAGTACTCCCGCGGGGGCCCCGGGAGAGACCCAGTACTTC
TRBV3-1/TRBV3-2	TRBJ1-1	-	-	CASTDSGVNTEAFF	TGTGCCAGCACCGACTCGGGAGTGAACACTGAAGCTTTCTTT
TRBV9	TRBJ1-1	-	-	CASSELQNTEAFF	TGTGCCAGCAGTGAACTACAGAACACTGAAGCTTTCTTT
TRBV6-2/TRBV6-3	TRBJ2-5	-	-	CASSFAQIRSIQTQYF	TGTGCCAGCAGTTTTGCCCAAATCCGGTCCATCCAGACCCAGTACTTC